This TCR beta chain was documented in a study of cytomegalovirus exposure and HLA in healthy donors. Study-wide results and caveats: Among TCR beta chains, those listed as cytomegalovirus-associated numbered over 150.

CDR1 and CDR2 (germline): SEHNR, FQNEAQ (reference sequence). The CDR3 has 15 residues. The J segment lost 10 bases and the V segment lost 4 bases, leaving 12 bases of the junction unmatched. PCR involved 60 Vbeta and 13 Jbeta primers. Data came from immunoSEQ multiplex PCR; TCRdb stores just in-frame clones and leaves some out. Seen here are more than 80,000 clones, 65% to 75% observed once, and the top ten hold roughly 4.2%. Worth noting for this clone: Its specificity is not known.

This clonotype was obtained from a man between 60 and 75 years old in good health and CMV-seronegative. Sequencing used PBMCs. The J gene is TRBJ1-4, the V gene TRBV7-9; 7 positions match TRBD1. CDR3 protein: CASSSFRGAGGKLFF. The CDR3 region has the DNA TGTGCCAGCAGCTCCTTCAGGGGGGCGGGGGGAAAACTGTTTTTT.